These T cell receptor beta chains were read from a single sample in a study of blood T cells in healthy people across ages. TCRdb called the 5' RACE reads again in MiXCR, with one record for every CDR3 protein. The repertoire holds about 780,000 distinct CDR3 sequences, with around a quarter as singletons. Another study also made use of these data, one on T cells of mothers and their children.

Sequenced: blood. The receptors originated from a boy aged 5-17 years in good health. Both conserved end residues are part of each CDR3. A D gene is named only where the DNA matches it firmly. Size is stated for part of the rows, as once, few or many counts, or as a class when the clone is expanded.

>TRBJ2-3|few|TRBV7-9|TRBD2
CASTHSGSGSTDTQYF
TGTGCCAGCACCCACTCCGGTAGCGGGAGCACAGATACGCAGTATTTT
>TRBJ1-2|few|TRBV6-1|-
CASSAISVGQTNGYTF
TGTGCCAGCAGTGCTATATCTGTGGGACAAACAAATGGCTACACCTTC
>TRBJ2-7|-|TRBV13|TRBD1
CASSTGQGIYEQYF
TGTGCCAGCAGCACGGGACAGGGTATCTACGAGCAGTACTTC
>TRBJ2-5|-|TRBV5-1|-
CASSLAISGLIQETQYF
TGCGCCAGCAGCTTGGCCATTTCGGGGTTGATCCAAGAGACCCAGTACTTC
>TRBJ1-2|-|TRBV29-1|-
CSVDPGRAAYTF
TGCAGCGTTGATCCGGGCCGTGCGGCTTACACCTTC
>TRBJ1-1|few|TRBV5-1|-
CASSFGTENTEAFF
TGCGCCAGCAGCTTTGGGACGGAGAACACTGAAGCTTTCTTT
>TRBJ1-2|-|TRBV29-1|-
CSVQYSSNYGYTF
TGCAGCGTTCAATACAGTTCTAACTATGGCTACACCTTC
>TRBJ1-2|-|TRBV2|-
CASSVRSAGYGYTF
TGTGCCAGCAGTGTCCGGTCAGCAGGGTATGGCTACACCTTC
>TRBJ2-1|few|TRBV2|-
CASTPSRSVGEQFF
TGTGCCAGCACGCCCAGTAGGAGCGTGGGTGAGCAGTTCTTC
>TRBJ2-2|few|TRBV5-1|-
CASSLGRVNTGELFF
TGCGCCAGCAGCTTGGGCAGGGTGAACACCGGGGAGCTGTTTTTT
>TRBJ2-4|-|TRBV4-1|-
CASSQPRAKNIQYF
TGCGCCAGCAGCCAACCGAGGGCCAAAAACATTCAGTACTTC
>TRBJ2-5|-|TRBV9|-
CASSLGQRAETQYF
TGTGCCAGCAGCCTTGGACAGCGGGCAGAGACCCAGTACTTC
>TRBJ2-5|-|TRBV7-6|TRBD2
CASSLAFIPGLAAETQYF
TGTGCCAGCAGCTTAGCTTTTATTCCGGGACTAGCGGCGGAGACCCAGTACTTC
>TRBJ1-4|few|TRBV18|-
CASSPRTDGRTTNEKLFF
TGTGCCAGCTCACCACGTACGGACGGGAGGACAACTAATGAAAAACTGTTTTTT
>TRBJ1-1|-|TRBV20-1|-
CSAQGRGNTEAFF
TGCAGTGCTCAGGGACGAGGGAACACTGAAGCTTTCTTT
>TRBJ2-7|many|TRBV7-2|TRBD2
CASSLGGTSYEQYF
TGTGCCAGCAGCTTAGGTGGGACTAGCTACGAGCAGTACTTC
>TRBJ2-5|-|TRBV7-3|TRBD2
CASSVTSGVQETQYF
TGTGCCAGCAGCGTGACTAGCGGGGTCCAAGAGACCCAGTACTTC
>TRBJ2-1|-|TRBV7-9|TRBD2
CASNAGGHEQFF
TGTGCCAGCAATGCGGGGGGTCATGAGCAGTTCTTC
>TRBJ2-3|-|TRBV14|-
CASSQGGGGLRTDTQYF
TGTGCCAGCAGCCAAGGTGGTGGGGGGCTCCGCACAGATACGCAGTATTTT
>TRBJ2-4|-|TRBV4-1|-
CASSQDPGAAKNIQYF
TGCGCCAGCAGCCAAGATCCCGGGGCAGCCAAAAACATTCAGTACTTC
>TRBJ2-2|few|TRBV7-9|TRBD2
CASSKTGGPLYLGELFF
TGTGCCAGCAGCAAAACGGGGGGGCCTCTTTATCTCGGGGAGCTGTTTTTT
>TRBJ1-1|-|TRBV7-7|-
CASSRLTGGTEAFF
TGTGCCAGCAGCCGACTCACGGGGGGGACTGAAGCTTTCTTT
>TRBJ2-1|-|TRBV20-1|TRBD2
CSARDPLYSGEHNEQFF
TGCAGTGCTAGAGATCCACTCTACAGCGGGGAGCACAATGAGCAGTTCTTC
>TRBJ2-7|-|TRBV4-2|-
CASSQAGKGYEQYF
TGTGCCAGCAGCCAAGCAGGCAAGGGATACGAGCAGTACTTC
>TRBJ2-7|few|TRBV20-1|-
CSAAVLDEQYF
TGCAGTGCTGCGGTCCTCGATGAGCAGTACTTC
>TRBJ1-2|-|TRBV6-2/TRBV6-3|TRBD1
CASSLFDRANYGYTF
TGTGCCAGCAGCCTCTTTGACAGGGCTAACTATGGCTACACCTTC
>TRBJ2-5|-|TRBV6-1|-
CASSVLRQGVQETQYF
TGTGCCAGCAGTGTCCTGCGCCAGGGAGTACAAGAGACCCAGTACTTC
>TRBJ2-2|-|TRBV20-1|TRBD2
CSARVAGGPSGELFF
TGCAGTGCTAGGGTAGCGGGAGGGCCATCAGGGGAGCTGTTTTTT
>TRBJ1-4|-|TRBV5-1|-
CACSLEGQANNEKLFF
TGCGCCTGCAGCTTGGAGGGCCAGGCGAATAATGAAAAACTGTTTTTT
>TRBJ1-4|-|TRBV12-5|-
CASGFVIDGWTNEKLFF
TGTGCTAGTGGTTTCGTAATCGACGGTTGGACTAATGAAAAACTGTTTTTT
>TRBJ1-1|-|TRBV29-1|-
CSVKVALDTEAFF
TGCAGCGTTAAGGTGGCACTGGACACTGAAGCTTTCTTT
>TRBJ2-2|-|TRBV18|-
CASSPLARGPHELFF
TGTGCCAGCTCACCACTCGCCCGGGGCCCCCACGAACTGTTTTTT
>TRBJ1-4|few|TRBV7-9|-
CASGRAADATNEKLFF
TGTGCCAGCGGACGGGCCGCGGATGCAACTAATGAAAAACTGTTTTTT
>TRBJ2-2|-|TRBV6-6|-
CASSYGGGNTGELFF
TGTGCCAGCAGTTACGGTGGCGGAAACACCGGGGAGCTGTTTTTT
>TRBJ2-2|-|TRBV6-2/TRBV6-3|TRBD2
CASSLTSGLTGELFF
TGTGCCAGCAGCCTGACTAGCGGTCTCACCGGGGAGCTGTTTTTT
>TRBJ2-7|-|TRBV5-1|-
CASSFSQVFPYEQYF
TGCGCCAGCAGCTTTTCTCAGGTATTTCCCTACGAGCAGTACTTC